What follows describes a single T cell receptor beta chain. Antigen unknown. The naive CD8 fraction comprised CD45RO-negative cells positively selected for CCR7 and excluded terminally differentiated effector memory CD45RA+ cells. V was trimmed by 2 bases and J by 1 base, leaving 11 bases between them. This CDR3 is 15 amino acids long. Germline CDR1 is LGHNA and CDR2 is YSLEER. The sample comes from a study of shared clonotypes between healthy human individuals. At the level of the study: In total, the donors were a couple of women and a few men aged 18 to 49. Study outcomes and limitations: Exclusively blood specimens were collected; tissue repertoires likely differ. Inspection by rarefaction showed sorted-subset sequencing to be incomplete despite large depth.

Profiled with immunoSEQ multiplex PCR; TCRdb holds only in-frame clones, not every one. The data hold over 2 million clones, with approximately 95% observed a single time. The sequencing sample was made of naive CD8+ T cells sorted from blood. The chain combines TRBV4-3 with TRBJ1-1, with a tentative D call TRBD1 (5 bases). This receptor was obtained from a man between 18 and 35 years old in good health. This CDR3 reads CASSQPGLQNTEAFF. The CDR3 nucleotides read TGCGCCAGCAGCCAACCGGGACTCCAGAACACTGAAGCTTTCTTT.